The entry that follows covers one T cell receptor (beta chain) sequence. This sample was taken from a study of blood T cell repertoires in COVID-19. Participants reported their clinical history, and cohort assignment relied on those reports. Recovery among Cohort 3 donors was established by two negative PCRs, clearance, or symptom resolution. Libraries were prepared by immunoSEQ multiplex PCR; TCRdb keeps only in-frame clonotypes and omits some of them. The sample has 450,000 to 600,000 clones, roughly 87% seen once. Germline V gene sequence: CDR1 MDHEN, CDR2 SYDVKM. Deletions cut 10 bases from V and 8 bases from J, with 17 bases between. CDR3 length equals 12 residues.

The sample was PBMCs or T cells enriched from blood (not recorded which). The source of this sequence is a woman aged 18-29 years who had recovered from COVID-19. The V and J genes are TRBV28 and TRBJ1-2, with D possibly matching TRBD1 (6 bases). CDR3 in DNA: TGTGCCACTAAGCTCCAGGGGCGCGGCTACACCTTC. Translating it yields CATKLQGRGYTF.